This TCR beta chain comes out of a study of blood T cell repertoires in COVID-19. The wider study: Samples taken during acute and convalescent COVID-19 were collected in the United States, Italy and Spain. PBMCs, B-cell-depleted T cells, or T cells provided the cDNA or gDNA that made up the material.

The protocol was immunoSEQ multiplex PCR, while the TCRdb copy is restricted to in-frame clones and leaves out a portion. Among some 80,000 clones, about 79% were seen once, and the ten largest hold about a fifth. V lost 5 bases and J lost 7, with 16 bases in between. The CDR3 contains 14 residues. Germline CDR1 is SGHNT and CDR2 is YYREEE (reference sequence). The source material was peripheral blood. The receptor comes from a woman between 50 and 59 years old with acute or convalescent COVID-19. The chain combines TRBV5-4 with TRBJ2-1; TRBD1 is a possible D gene (6 bases). Here the CDR3 reads CASRGGNERNEQFF. The CDR3 DNA is TGTGCCAGCAGAGGGGGAAACGAGAGGAATGAGCAGTTCTTC.